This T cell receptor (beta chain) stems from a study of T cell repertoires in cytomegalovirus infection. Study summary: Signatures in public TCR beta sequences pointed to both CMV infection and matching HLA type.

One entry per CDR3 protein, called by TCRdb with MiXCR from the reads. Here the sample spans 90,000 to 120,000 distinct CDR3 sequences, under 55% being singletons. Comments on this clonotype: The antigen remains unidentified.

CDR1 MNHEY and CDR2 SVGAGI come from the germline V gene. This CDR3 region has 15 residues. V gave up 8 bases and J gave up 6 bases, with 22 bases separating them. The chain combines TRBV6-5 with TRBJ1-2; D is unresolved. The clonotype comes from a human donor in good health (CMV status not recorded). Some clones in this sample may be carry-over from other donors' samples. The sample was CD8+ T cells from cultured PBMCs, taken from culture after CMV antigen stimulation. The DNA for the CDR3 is TGTGCCAGCCGCTCTGGCCTTTTGAAAGGGAATGGCTACACCTTC. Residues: CASRSGLLKGNGYTF.